One TCR beta chain is described in this entry. What it binds is not known. This sample is drawn from a study of T cell responses to AZD1222 COVID-19 vaccine. Study-wide findings and caveats: Donors were mostly white British, more females; clonal diversity possibly underestimated. Only after the peak T cell response were repertoires sampled. Variant regions that are unmutated are reportedly the target of nearly half of spike-specific TCRs. Spike-specific TCR breadth and depth both grew after two AZD1222 doses.

Germline V gene data show CDR1 as MNHEY and CDR2 as SVGAGI. The CDR3 totals 12 residues. The V end lost 9 bases, the J end lost 9 bases, and 15 bases lay between the germline ends. Using immunoSEQ multiplex PCR, the repertoire was profiled, and TCRdb retains in-frame clones only, with some absent. This table holds about 100,000 clones, roughly 89% found once. The sample consisted of peripheral blood, taken on day 0 of MenACWY control vaccination. The genes are TRBV6-5 and TRBJ2-1; weak D call: TRBD2 (6 bases). The TCR was taken from an adult in good health. The CDR3 nucleotides read TGTGCCAGTAAGAGTTTCGGGGGTGAGCAGTTCTTC. Its protein product is CASKSFGGEQFF.